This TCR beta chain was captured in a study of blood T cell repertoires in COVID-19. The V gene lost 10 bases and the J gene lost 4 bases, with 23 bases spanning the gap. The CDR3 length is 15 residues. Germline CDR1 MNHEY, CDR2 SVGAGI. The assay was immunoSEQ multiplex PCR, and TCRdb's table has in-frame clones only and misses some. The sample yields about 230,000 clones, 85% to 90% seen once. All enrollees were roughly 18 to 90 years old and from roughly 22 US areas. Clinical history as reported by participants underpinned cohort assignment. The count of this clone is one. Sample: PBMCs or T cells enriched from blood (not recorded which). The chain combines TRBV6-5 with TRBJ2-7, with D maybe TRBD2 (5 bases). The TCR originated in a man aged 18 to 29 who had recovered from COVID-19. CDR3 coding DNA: TGTGCCACCTCTCCTATGGACTCCAACACGTACGAGCAGTACTTC. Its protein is CATSPMDSNTYEQYF.